This TCR beta chain comes out of a study of cytomegalovirus exposure and HLA in healthy donors. Germline CDR1 is MNHEY and CDR2 is SMNVEV (reference sequence). The CDR3 spans 14 residues. The V end was cut by 5 bases, the J end by 5 bases, with 15 bases between. This PCR relied on a set of 60 Vbeta primers and 13 Jbeta primers. Assay: immunoSEQ multiplex PCR; the TCRdb copy retains only in-frame clones and omits some. This sample has some 70,000 clones, with about 84% found just once. The sequenced material came from PBMCs. This chain connects TRBV27 to TRBJ1-1, with D possibly TRBD1 on 6 matching bases. This receptor was taken from a man younger than 35 in good health and CMV-seropositive. The CDR3 sequence is CASSPQQGETEAFF. CDR3 nucleotides: TGTGCCAGCAGTCCGCAACAGGGAGAGACTGAAGCTTTCTTT.